The clone carrying this TCR beta chain came up a few times. Its antigen is still unknown. This entry comes from a study of CD8 T cells in ankylosing spondylitis. CDR3 length: 16 residues. Germline V gene lookup returns CDR1 ENHRY and CDR2 SYGVKD. V was clipped by 3 bases and J by 7 bases, with 18 bases between them. Study-level findings and limits: A motif of several highly homologous TCR beta variants was seen as apparently characteristic of ankylosing spondylitis blood.

TCRdb independently ran MiXCR on the 5' RACE reads; one entry per CDR3 protein. The sample lists roughly 440,000 distinct CDR3 sequences; 15% to 20% were seen once. The source of this sequence is a male donor with ankylosing spondylitis. J is TRBJ1-4 and V is TRBV10-3; D not certain. Sequenced material: blood, either unsorted or a sorted T cell fraction (not recorded which). Here the CDR3 reads CAISDVRGGATEKLFF. In nucleotides, the CDR3 is TGTGCCATCAGTGACGTACGGGGAGGTGCTACTGAAAAACTGTTTTTT.